This T cell receptor (beta chain) was documented in a study of T cell clonotyping in hematopoietic cell transplantation. Study-wide findings and caveats: Broader posttransplant TCR repertoire diversity was predicted by graft donor and pretransplant recipient Inverse Simpson Index values. After transplant, recipient diversity fell while pathologically expanded clonotypes grew through day 180. Few recipient clonotypes overlapped donors; over 95% were de novo at given depth.

As for this clone: Its antigen is unknown.

The germline V and J ends were trimmed by 1 base and 0 bases, with 9 bases remaining between them. Germline lookup yields CDR1 SGHTA and CDR2 FQGNSA. The CDR3 covers 15 residues. This table comes from immunoSEQ multiplex PCR, and its TCRdb copy is limited to in-frame clones, with some not included. Among about 15,000 clones listed, approximately 95% were seen once. This sequence originates from a male patient aged 60-70 years who had an allogeneic stem cell transplant from an unrelated donor, so the T cells may come from the graft donor. Some clones in this sample may be carry-over from other donors' samples. The chain combines TRBV7-2 with TRBJ1-1; D remains ambiguous. Here the sequenced sample was PBMCs, taken 30 days after allogeneic stem cell transplant. CDR3 in amino acids: CASSLGTFMNTEAFF. CDR3 DNA: TGTGCCAGCAGCTTAGGGACGTTCATGAACACTGAAGCTTTCTTT. The full variable domain, in which reference TRBV7-2 and TRBJ1-1 provide the parts outside the CDR3, is GAGVSQSPSNKVTEKGKDVELRCDPISGHTALYWYRQSLGQGLEFLIYFQGNSAPDKSGLPSDRFSAERTGGSVSTLTIQRTQQEDSAVYLCASSLGTFMNTEAFFGQGTRLTVV.